A selection of T cell receptor beta chains follows, all from one sample in a study of T cells in Graves' hyperthyroidism and ophthalmopathy. MiXCR was run by TCRdb on the multiplex PCR reads, yielding one entry per CDR3 protein. The sample lists around 200,000 distinct CDR3 sequences, around 16% occurring once. The sequencing input was blood. Every receptor here comes from a middle-aged man with Graves' hyperthyroidism. Each CDR3 is given with its conserved first and last residue. D genes are given only for firm matches. A row's size may be missing; if present it is once, few, many or a size class.

TGTGCCAGCAGTTTAGGTGGGACCTTGAGCACTGAAGCTTTCTTT CASSLGGTLSTEAFF TRBJ1-1 - TRBV28 many
TGTGCCAGCAGTGAATTACAGGGGTTAACTGAAGCTTTCTTT CASSELQGLTEAFF TRBJ1-1 TRBD1 TRBV25-1 many
TGTGCCAGCAGCTTAGACTACACAGGGTCTGGGGCCAACGTCCTGACTTTC CASSLDYTGSGANVLTF TRBJ2-6 - TRBV11-2 few
TGTGCCAGCAGCCCGAGGACTAGCGGGGGAGAGACCCAGTACTTC CASSPRTSGGETQYF TRBJ2-5 TRBD2 TRBV7-8 many
TGTGCCACCAGTGATACTCGACAGGGATCCTACAATGAGCAGTTCTTC CATSDTRQGSYNEQFF TRBJ2-1 TRBD1 TRBV24-1 many
TGTGCCAGCAGCCCAACAGGGACCTCCTACGAGCAGTACTTC CASSPTGTSYEQYF TRBJ2-7 - TRBV12-3/TRBV12-4 -
TGTGCCAGCTCACCGGACAGCCTGGCGCTGCACGAGCAGTACTTC CASSPDSLALHEQYF TRBJ2-7 - TRBV18 -
TGCAGTGCTAGAGAACAGGGATGGTACCAAGAGACCCAGTACTTC CSAREQGWYQETQYF TRBJ2-5 - TRBV20-1 many
TGTGCCAGCAGCTTTGGGACAGGGGACGAAAAACTGTTTTTT CASSFGTGDEKLFF TRBJ1-4 TRBD1 TRBV7-2 -
TGTGCCACCAGTGATCATGGACAGGCCCAAGAGACCCAGTACTTC CATSDHGQAQETQYF TRBJ2-5 TRBD1 TRBV24-1 few
TGCGCCAGCAGCTTGGTTCTGTCAGGGTTAGACAATGAGCAGTTCTTC CASSLVLSGLDNEQFF TRBJ2-1 - TRBV5-1 many
TGTGCCAGCAGTGCAGGACTAGCGGGAGTTGGTGAGCAGTTCTTC CASSAGLAGVGEQFF TRBJ2-1 TRBD2 TRBV2 -
TGTGCCAACACCAAGGACAGCAGCTACGAGCAGTACTTC CANTKDSSYEQYF TRBJ2-7 - TRBV12-3/TRBV12-4 -
TGTGCCAGCAGAGCGGGGACAGGGGCGCGCGGCTACACCTTC CASRAGTGARGYTF TRBJ1-2 TRBD1 TRBV28 many
TGTGCCATCAGTGAGTCACGGACAGGGCGGACCTACGAGCAGTACTTC CAISESRTGRTYEQYF TRBJ2-7 TRBD1 TRBV10-3 many
TGTGCCAGCAGCTTGGCGGGACAGGAGCAGGCGGAAGCTTTCTTT CASSLAGQEQAEAFF TRBJ1-1 TRBD1 TRBV5-5 -
TGTGCCATCAGGACAGAGAACACCGGGGAGCTGTTTTTT CAIRTENTGELFF TRBJ2-2 - TRBV6-1 many
TGTGCCTGGAGTCTTGGGGGGAATTCCTACGAGCAGTACTTC CAWSLGGNSYEQYF TRBJ2-7 - TRBV30 many
TGTGCCAGCCTCAAGGGGGGGCAAGATACGCAGTATTTT CASLKGGQDTQYF TRBJ2-3 - TRBV3-1 few
TGTGCCTGGATCAGGGGCCTGAGCACAGATACGCAGTATTTT CAWIRGLSTDTQYF TRBJ2-3 - TRBV30 many
TGTGCCAGCTCACTAGGACAGACTTTCTCTGGAAACACCATATATTTT CASSLGQTFSGNTIYF TRBJ1-3 - TRBV18 -
TGTGCCAGCAGTCCCGGCGTCAGTTCCTATGAAGCTTTCTTT CASSPGVSSYEAFF TRBJ1-1 - TRBV25-1 -
TGTGCCAGCAGTTACTCGACAGATCCCGCCGAGCAGTACTTC CASSYSTDPAEQYF TRBJ2-7 - TRBV6-2/TRBV6-3 once
TGCAGTGCTAGGGATTGGTTGTCCACAGATACGCAGTATTTT CSARDWLSTDTQYF TRBJ2-3 - TRBV20-1 -
TGTGCCATCAGCAGACAGGGTTACGAGCAGTACTTC CAISRQGYEQYF TRBJ2-7 TRBD1 TRBV10-3 -
TGTGCCAGCAGCTTGCGACAGGGGCCTGTCTATGGCTACACCTTC CASSLRQGPVYGYTF TRBJ1-2 TRBD1 TRBV7-8 -
TGTGCCAGCAGCGTGAGTGGGGGGCTCCATCAGCCCCAGCATTTT CASSVSGGLHQPQHF TRBJ1-5 - TRBV9 once
TGTGCCAGCAGCTTGCCAGGGGTTTCACCCCTCCACTTT CASSLPGVSPLHF TRBJ1-6 - TRBV7-9 -
TGCAGCGTTGATATCGTAGTGCAAGAGACCCAGTACTTC CSVDIVVQETQYF TRBJ2-5 - TRBV29-1 -